This is a list of T cell receptor beta chains from one sample in a study of CD8+ T cells in alopecia areata. Method: immunoSEQ multiplex PCR; TCRdb's copy keeps in-frame clones and lacks some. The sample has about 150,000 clones, 45% to 55% seen once. The sequencing used CD8+ T cells sorted from blood, collected at week 0. The receptors were gathered from a human donor with alopecia areata. Each CDR3 is given with its conserved first and last residue. The D gene is left open where the match is weak. Clone size appears in some rows only: once, few, many, or a class for an expanded clone.

TRBJ2-3 - few TRBV4-3 TGCGCCAGCTCTGAGGAAGTCCCAGATACGCAGTATTTT CASSEEVPDTQYF
TRBJ2-5 - - TRBV5-6 TGTGCCAGCAGCTTGGGAGGGGCGGAGGCCCAGTACTTC CASSLGGAEAQYF
TRBJ2-1 TRBD2 - TRBV9 TGTGCCAGCAGCGTTAGCGGGGGGTACAATGAGCAGTTCTTC CASSVSGGYNEQFF
TRBJ1-2 TRBD1 - TRBV6-5 TGTGCCAGCAGTCAAGACAGGGGAGATGGCTACACCTTC CASSQDRGDGYTF
TRBJ2-7 - - TRBV11-3 TGTGCCAGCAGCACCGAACCGATGGAGGAGTACGAGCAGTACTTC CASSTEPMEEYEQYF
TRBJ1-5 - - TRBV12-5 TGTGCTAGTGGTTTGGTATCTGTGGGGGCAAATCAGCCCCAGCATTTT CASGLVSVGANQPQHF
TRBJ1-1 TRBD1 - TRBV4-1 TGCGCCAGCAGCCATAACAGGGGGAACACTGAAGCTTTCTTT CASSHNRGNTEAFF
TRBJ2-7 - - TRBV4-3 TGCGCCAGCAGCCAAGAAGCGTGGTCGGGAGACGAGCAGTACTTC CASSQEAWSGDEQYF
TRBJ2-7 TRBD1 - TRBV7-6 TGTGCCAGCAGCCTCTCGGACAGGGACGAGCAGTACTTC CASSLSDRDEQYF
TRBJ1-5 - - TRBV4-1 TGCGCCAGCAGCCAAGGGCCAGGCAATCAGCCCCAGCATTTT CASSQGPGNQPQHF
TRBJ1-4 - few TRBV29-1 TGCAGCGCTGAGGGTCAGGGGAATGAAAAACTGTTTTTT CSAEGQGNEKLFF
TRBJ2-2 TRBD2 - TRBV25-1 TGTGCCAGCAGTGATCCCCATAGACTAGCGGGGGGCACCGGGGAGCTGTTTTTT CASSDPHRLAGGTGELFF
TRBJ1-5 - few TRBV27 TGTGCCAGCAGTTTGTCTAGGAGCAATCAGCCCCAGCATTTT CASSLSRSNQPQHF
TRBJ2-7 TRBD2 - TRBV9 TGTGCCAGCAGCCTGGGGGGGACTAGCTACGAGCAGTACTTC CASSLGGTSYEQYF
TRBJ2-7 - few TRBV14 TGTGCCAGCAGCGGCCGGGCCCTAGAGCAGTACTTC CASSGRALEQYF
TRBJ2-7 - few TRBV29-1 TGCAGCGTACTATCAGGGACCTCCTACGAGCAGTACTTC CSVLSGTSYEQYF
TRBJ2-7 - few TRBV2 TGTGCCAGCAGGGACTCTACCTCCTACGAGCAGTACTTC CASRDSTSYEQYF
TRBJ2-5 - once TRBV7-7 TGTGCCAGCAGCTTAGGAGTTGGGACAGAGACCCAGTACTTC CASSLGVGTETQYF
TRBJ1-6 - few TRBV29-1 TGCAGCGTTGTTCAGGGTCAAACCCTCCACTTT CSVVQGQTLHF
TRBJ2-7 - - TRBV30 TGTGCCTGGAGCTCCGGCGGCTACGAGCAGTACTTC CAWSSGGYEQYF
TRBJ2-3 - few TRBV15 TGTGCCACCAGGAGAACTAGCCCCGGAACGCAGTATTTT CATRRTSPGTQYF
TRBJ1-6 - - TRBV2 TGTGCCAGCAGTCTTACCGGGACGGACAATTCACCCCTCCACTTT CASSLTGTDNSPLHF
TRBJ2-7 - few TRBV5-6 TGTGCCAGCAGCCAAGGCGGGCTAGTCTACGAGCAGTACTTC CASSQGGLVYEQYF
TRBJ1-2 - - TRBV29-1 TGCAGCGTTCGGGGGGGCATGACCTATGGCTACACCTTC CSVRGGMTYGYTF
TRBJ1-1 - - TRBV28 TGTGCCAGCAGTTTGGGGGAGGCGGTAGAAGCTTTCTTT CASSLGEAVEAFF
TRBJ1-1 - - TRBV7-2 TGTGCCAGCAGCTTAGGTGGGGGACCCACTGAAGCTTTCTTT CASSLGGGPTEAFF
TRBJ1-2 - - TRBV19 TGTGCCAGTACGTCGTCGCTTACTAACTATGGCTACACCTTC CASTSSLTNYGYTF
TRBJ2-3 TRBD2 - TRBV2 TGTGCCAGCGAGGTGCCTAGCGGGCCAACAGATACGCAGTATTTT CASEVPSGPTDTQYF
TRBJ2-5 - - TRBV27 TGTGCCAGCAGTTTATCGGGCTGGAGAGAGACCCAGTACTTC CASSLSGWRETQYF
TRBJ1-1 - - TRBV5-6 TGTGCCAGCAACCTGGACGGGAATGAAGCTTTCTTT CASNLDGNEAFF
TRBJ2-5 - few TRBV10-2 TGCGCCAGCAGTGATAACAGGGTGGGAGAGACCCAGTACTTC CASSDNRVGETQYF
TRBJ2-7 - - TRBV27 TGTGCCAGCCGGGGAGACTCCTACGAGCAGTACTTC CASRGDSYEQYF
TRBJ1-2 TRBD1 once TRBV15 TGTGCCACCAGCAAGCCGGGACAGGGGCCAAACTATGGCTACACCTTC CATSKPGQGPNYGYTF
TRBJ2-3 TRBD2 - TRBV6-5 TGTGCCAGCAGTAGCGGGGGACGATCAGATACGCAGTATTTT CASSSGGRSDTQYF
TRBJ2-1 - - TRBV4-3 TGCGCCAGCAGCCAAGATCAGGGAGGAGAGCAGTTCTTC CASSQDQGGEQFF
TRBJ1-2 - - TRBV5-6 TGTGCCAGCAGCCATCGGGACATAGGCTATGGCTACACCTTC CASSHRDIGYGYTF
TRBJ1-2 TRBD1 few TRBV7-2 TGTGCCAGCAGCTCCAAAGACAGGGCGGGTAGCGGCTACACCTTC CASSSKDRAGSGYTF
TRBJ2-1 - few TRBV27 TGTGCCAGCAGTGATTTAAATGAGCAGTTCTTC CASSDLNEQFF
TRBJ2-7 - - TRBV2 TGTGCCAGCAGCTACAAAGAGGGGGATTACTACGAGCAGTACTTC CASSYKEGDYYEQYF
TRBJ1-1 - - TRBV7-6 TGTGCCAGCAGCTTAGAGGAAGAGGGATTGAACACTGAAGCTTTCTTT CASSLEEEGLNTEAFF
TRBJ2-7 - few TRBV30 TGTGCCTGGAGTGTAGGATACGAGCAGTACTTC CAWSVGYEQYF
TRBJ1-1 - - TRBV29-1 TGCAGCCCTCAACCGGGAATGAACACTGAAGCTTTCTTT CSPQPGMNTEAFF
TRBJ2-7 - - TRBV19 TGTGCCAGTAGCTCGGAAGCCCTCTACGAGCAGTACTTC CASSSEALYEQYF
TRBJ2-7 - - TRBV12-5 TGTGCTAGTGACAGAGGAGGCTACGAGCAGTACTTC CASDRGGYEQYF
TRBJ1-5 - - TRBV7-2 TGTGCCAGCAGCTTTGGGGCCTGGGGTTCGGATCAGCCCCAGCATTTT CASSFGAWGSDQPQHF
TRBJ2-3 - - TRBV14 TGTGCCAGCAGCCAATCGACCGGGGTTGGAGATACGCAGTATTTT CASSQSTGVGDTQYF
TRBJ2-5 TRBD2 few TRBV5-1 TGCGCCAGCAGCTTGGAGGGACTAGCGGGACCAAACCAAGAGACCCAGTACTTC CASSLEGLAGPNQETQYF
TRBJ1-2 TRBD1 - TRBV30 TGTGCCTGGAGTTCCGGGACAGGGTATGGCTACACCTTC CAWSSGTGYGYTF
TRBJ2-7 - - TRBV15 TGTGCCACCAGCAGAGAACTAGACTACGAGCAGTACTTC CATSRELDYEQYF